A selection of T cell receptor beta chains follows, all from one sample in a study of control samples from healthy donors and cancer patients. The protocol was immunoSEQ multiplex PCR, while the TCRdb copy is restricted to in-frame clones and leaves out a portion. The repertoire holds 45,000 to 55,000 clones, with over 85% as singletons. Sequenced: blood. The receptor source for this set is a man aged 30 to 39 in good health. Both conserved end residues are part of each CDR3. D genes are given only for firm matches. Clone size is given for some rows only: seen once, a few or many times, or a class if the clone is expanded.

>.|TRBD1|TRBV4-3|TRBJ1-4
TGCGCCAGCAGCCATCGGACAGGGGCTGAAAAACTGTTTTTT
CASSHRTGAEKLFF
>.|.|TRBV6-5|TRBJ1-1
TGTGCCAGCAGTTACAGGCGATCCCGACAGAACACTGAAGCTTTCTTT
CASSYRRSRQNTEAFF
>.|.|TRBV5-3|TRBJ1-2
TGTGCCAGAAGCTTGGGACAAAACTATGGCTACACCTTC
CARSLGQNYGYTF
>.|.|TRBV2|TRBJ2-1
TGTGCCAGCAGTGAAGAAATGGGGAATGAGCAGTTCTTC
CASSEEMGNEQFF
>.|.|TRBV19|TRBJ1-5
TGTGCCAGTAGTATAACCCCCCAGGCCAATCAGCCCCAGCATTTT
CASSITPQANQPQHF
>.|TRBD1|TRBV28|TRBJ1-2
TGTGCCAGCAGTTTATCGGGACAGGGAGATAACTATGGCTACACCTTC
CASSLSGQGDNYGYTF
>.|.|TRBV11-2|TRBJ2-1
TGTGCCAGCAGCCCCTCAGGGTCGGGTGAGCAGTTCTTC
CASSPSGSGEQFF
>.|TRBD2|TRBV6-2/TRBV6-3|TRBJ2-3
TGTGCCAGCAGTTTCAACCTAGCGGGAGGACTAGATACGCAGTATTTT
CASSFNLAGGLDTQYF
>few|TRBD2|TRBV6-1|TRBJ2-1
TGTGCCAGCAGTGATATAGCGGGAGGGCCTTTGGGTGAGCAGTTCTTC
CASSDIAGGPLGEQFF
>.|TRBD2|TRBV5-4|TRBJ2-7
TGTGCCAGCAGCCCGCGGGGGGAGGGCGGCGAGCAGTACTTC
CASSPRGEGGEQYF
>.|.|TRBV7-2|TRBJ1-6
TGTGCCAGCAGCTCCGCCGTGAGGGGTAATTCACCCCTCCACTTT
CASSSAVRGNSPLHF
>once|TRBD1|TRBV7-2|TRBJ1-5
TGTGCCAGCAGCGTTCGCACGGGACAGGGCGATCAGCCCCAGCATTTT
CASSVRTGQGDQPQHF
>.|TRBD2|TRBV5-1|TRBJ2-7
TGCGCCAGCAGCTCCTCCGGGAGGGCGGGGGAGCAGTACTTC
CASSSSGRAGEQYF
>.|.|TRBV19|TRBJ2-1
TGTGCCAGTAGTACCGACCCGGACTATTCAGACAATGAGCAGTTCTTC
CASSTDPDYSDNEQFF
>.|.|TRBV7-2|TRBJ2-3
TGTGCCAGCAGCCCTTTGCCGGGTTCTAGCACAGATACGCAGTATTTT
CASSPLPGSSTDTQYF
>.|TRBD2|TRBV7-8|TRBJ2-7
TGTGCCAGCAGCCCGTTTAGACTAGCGTACGAGCAGTACTTC
CASSPFRLAYEQYF
>.|.|TRBV18|TRBJ2-5
TGTGCCAGCTCACCACCGCAGGGACAAGAGACCCAGTACTTC
CASSPPQGQETQYF
>.|.|TRBV7-8|TRBJ1-1
TGTGCCAGCAGCTTAGGGGGCGATTTGACTGAAGCTTTCTTT
CASSLGGDLTEAFF
>.|TRBD2|TRBV4-1|TRBJ2-5
TGCGCCAGCAGCCAACAAGTTCCTCGAGCGGGGAGCGAGGGAGAGACCCAGTACTTC
CASSQQVPRAGSEGETQYF
>.|.|TRBV19|TRBJ1-5
TGTGCCAGTAGTAGGGCCGCCAATCAGCCCCAGCATTTT
CASSRAANQPQHF
>.|TRBD2|TRBV11-2|TRBJ2-7
TGTGCCAGCAGCTTATACGCGGGAGGGGGCTACGAGCAGTACTTC
CASSLYAGGGYEQYF
>.|.|TRBV6-7|TRBJ2-2
TGTGCCAGCAATTGGGGGGCGAACACCGGGGAGCTGTTTTTT
CASNWGANTGELFF
>.|TRBD1|TRBV6-5|TRBJ1-4
TGTGCCAGCAAGCCCGAGGACAGGGAGTATGAAAAACTGTTTTTT
CASKPEDREYEKLFF
>.|TRBD1|TRBV2|TRBJ2-5
TGTGCCAGCAGTGAAGCGGAGACAGGGATGGGTGAGACCCAGTACTTC
CASSEAETGMGETQYF
>.|TRBD1|TRBV6-5|TRBJ2-7
TGTGCCAGCAGTCCCGGGACAGGGATGTACGAGCAGTACTTC
CASSPGTGMYEQYF